Shown below are 31 T cell receptor beta chains from a single sample sequenced in a study of T cells in Graves' hyperthyroidism and ophthalmopathy. Amplification of TCR beta CDR3 regions used RNA as the template. TCR CDR3 underwent first-round RT-PCR with the HTBI primer set. TCRdb re-called the multiplex PCR reads with MiXCR, one entry per CDR3 protein. The sample lists under 600,000 distinct CDR3 sequences; 15% to 20% were seen once. The sample was blood. These receptors all stem from a woman aged 40 to 50 with Graves' ophthalmopathy.

This chain uses TRBV6-1 with TRBJ2-5; 7 bases are a match to TRBD2. Germline V gene sequence: CDR1 MNHNS, CDR2 SASEGT. CDR3 length: 15 amino acids. V lost 7 bases and J lost 4; bases outside the gene matches: 12. The DNA of the CDR3 is TGTGCCAGCAATATTCAGGGAGGGTCCGCAGAGACCCAGTACTTC. Translating gives CASNIQGGSAETQYF.

In its sample, this clonotype was seen many times. V and J are TRBV27 and TRBJ2-3; TRBD1 matches at 8 bases. This CDR3 has 18 residues. V dropped 3 bases and J dropped 0; count of bases not matched to a gene: 11. Germline V gives CDR1 MNHEY, CDR2 SMNVEV (reference sequence). The CDR3 DNA reads TGTGCCAGCAGTTTCCACGGACAGGGCCTTTCTAGCACAGATACGCAGTATTTT. Translated, it gives CASSFHGQGLSSTDTQYF.

The table lists this clonotype with many counts. The gene calls are TRBV7-9 and TRBJ1-2, with D tentatively TRBD1 (5 bases). Germline CDR1 SEHNR, CDR2 FQNEAQ (reference sequence). The CDR3 totals 16 residues. Trimming shortened V by 5 bases and J by 0 bases, and 16 bases separated the two germline ends. The DNA of the CDR3 is TGTGCCAGCAGCCGCTCGGGACCTCAAGCTAACTATGGCTACACCTTC. This sequence encodes CASSRSGPQANYGYTF.

This clonotype was counted ten times or more. CDR3 in amino acids: CSAALAGTYEQYF. The CDR3, as DNA: TGCAGTGCCGCACTAGCGGGGACCTACGAGCAGTACTTC. V gene TRBV20-1 combines with J gene TRBJ2-7, with TRBD2 matching 10 bases. The V and J ends lost 6 bases and 2 bases, in that order; junction bases with no gene match: 4. The CDR3 runs 13 residues. Germline V lookup: CDR1 DFQATT, CDR2 SNEGSKA (reference sequence).

This clonotype was seen a few times. This rearrangement joins TRBV6-2 or TRBV6-3 to TRBJ2-7; 7 nucleotides agree with TRBD1. The CDR3 loop spans 15 amino acids. The trim removed 6 bases at V and 0 bases at J, leaving 8 bases unmatched. Per germline, CDR1 MNHEY and CDR2 SVGEGT. CDR3 amino acids: CASSSGWDSSYEQYF. The CDR3 region has the DNA TGTGCCAGCAGCTCAGGGTGGGACAGCTCCTACGAGCAGTACTTC.

Comment on this clonotype: This CDR3 fails to terminate in the conserved phenylalanine or tryptophan, so it likely reflects a read error. The chain recombines TRBV3-1 with TRBJ1-2; D not resolved. The germline CDR1 and CDR2 sequences are LGHDT and YNNKEL (reference sequence). The CDR3 is 13 amino acids. Trimming cost V 3 bases and J 4 bases, with 9 bases left between them. The CDR3 is CASSQAGVYGYTL. DNA for the CDR3: TGTGCCAGCAGCCAGGCAGGCGTCTATGGCTACACCCTC.

At least ten counts were recorded for this clonotype. The gene calls are TRBV7-2 and TRBJ2-5; D is ambiguous. V was pared by 4 bases and J by 5 bases, with 8 bases between. Germline CDR1 and CDR2: SGHTA and FQGNSA. This CDR3 is 12 amino acids long. The CDR3 nucleotides are TGTGCCAGCAGCTACGCTGGGGAGACCCAGTACTTC. It yields the protein CASSYAGETQYF.

The sample holds many counts of this clonotype. This rearrangement joins TRBV20-1 to TRBJ1-5; D remains unclear. The germline gives CDR1 DFQATT, CDR2 SNEGSKA (reference sequence). Trimming removed 6 bases at V and 0 bases at J, with 12 bases between. The CDR3 length is 14 residues. The CDR3 DNA is TGCAGTGCATCTCGACAATATAGCAATCAGCCCCAGCATTTT. Translation gives CSASRQYSNQPQHF.

This clonotype is a singleton in its sample. J is TRBJ2-3 and V is TRBV12-3 or TRBV12-4, with D possibly TRBD2 on 6 matching bases. Deletions cut 6 bases from V and 1 base from J, with 26 bases between. The CDR3 extends over 19 amino acids. The CDR3 reads CASSDDSVWGTRGTDTQYF. The CDR3, as DNA: TGTGCCAGCAGCGACGACTCGGTTTGGGGGACTCGCGGCACAGATACGCAGTATTTT.

This clonotype has ten or more counts. The V and J genes are TRBV20-1 and TRBJ2-1; 9 bases align to TRBD2. CDR1 and CDR2 (germline): DFQATT, SNEGSKA (reference sequence). CDR3 size: 13 residues. V shed 7 bases and J 7 bases; nucleotides not matched to a gene: 8. The CDR3 loop is CSGQREAINEQFF. The CDR3 nucleotides read TGCAGTGGTCAGCGGGAGGCTATTAATGAGCAGTTCTTC.

The sample holds many counts of this clonotype. The CDR3, as DNA: TGTGCCAGCAGCCAAAGAACTAGCGACAAATCCTACGAGCAGTACTTC. It specifies CASSQRTSDKSYEQYF. This chain uses TRBV3-1 with TRBJ2-7; 7 nucleotides match TRBD2. This CDR3 is built from 16 residues. J gave up 1 base and V 2 bases, and 8 bases lay outside the gene matches. The germline V gene has CDR1 LGHDT and CDR2 YNNKEL (reference sequence).

There are many counts of this clonotype. The chain links TRBV11-2 to TRBJ2-7; 7 bases align to TRBD2. There are 15 residues in the CDR3. V was pared by 5 bases and J by 0 bases, with 7 bases of the junction left unmatched. Germline V CDR1 and CDR2: SGHAT, FQNNGV. The CDR3 DNA is TGTGCCAGCAGCAGACTAGCTACCAGCTCCTACGAGCAGTACTTC. Encoded protein: CASSRLATSSYEQYF.

This clonotype was seen only a few times. The rearrangement joins TRBV10-3 to TRBJ2-2, with D perhaps matching TRBD1 (6 bases). CDR1 ENHRY and CDR2 SYGVKD come from the germline V gene. Trimming took 5 bases from V and 3 from J, leaving 19 bases between them. The CDR3 covers 17 residues. The CDR3 loop is CAISTTPGHLDTGELFF. For the CDR3, the DNA is TGTGCCATCAGTACAACCCCGGGACACCTCGACACCGGGGAGCTGTTTTTT.

This chain links TRBV10-3 with TRBJ2-5, with 11 bases identical to TRBD2. V shed 0 bases and J 5 bases; nucleotides not matched to a gene: 5. The germline V gene encodes CDR1 ENHRY and CDR2 SYGVKD. The CDR3 extends over 16 amino acids. The chain's CDR3 is CAISESASGGLETQYF. The CDR3 nucleotides read TGTGCCATCAGTGAGTCAGCTAGCGGGGGGCTGGAGACCCAGTACTTC.

This clonotype was counted many times. The DNA of the CDR3 is TGTGCCAGCAGCCCTCACAGGGGTGCAGGGGTCGAAGGGTTTGCGCAGTATTTT. Its translation is CASSPHRGAGVEGFAQYF. The rearrangement uses TRBV5-6 and TRBJ2-3; 7 positions match TRBD1. The CDR3 is 18 residues long. Germline CDR1 and CDR2: SGHDT and YYEEEE. The ends lost 4 bases at V and 10 bases at J; junction bases unmatched: 24.

This clonotype was found many times. V gene TRBV12-3 or TRBV12-4 combines with J gene TRBJ2-3; D unresolved. The CDR3 spans 13 residues. Trimming removed 6 bases from V and 5 bases from J, with 12 bases in between. The CDR3, as DNA: TGTGCCAGCAGGTTAAGGGTTATAGATACGCAGTATTTT. Protein sequence: CASRLRVIDTQYF.

The table lists this clonotype with a few counts. This chain links TRBV7-6 with TRBJ1-5, with D uncertain. The CDR3 spans 8 residues. V lost 4 bases to trimming and J lost 14 bases, with 3 bases between them. Germline CDR1 SGHVS, CDR2 FNYEAQ. CDR3 residues: CASSYEHF. Written as DNA, the CDR3 is TGTGCCAGCAGCTACGAGCATTTT.

This chain joins TRBV18 and TRBJ2-7; the D is unclear. This CDR3 region has 12 residues. The germline CDR1 and CDR2 sequences are KGHSH and LQKENI. Trimming removed 3 bases at V and 5 bases at J, with 8 bases between. CDR3 nucleotide sequence: TGTGCCAGCTCACCTAATCGTAACGAGCAGTACTTC. Encoded protein: CASSPNRNEQYF.

This clonotype was observed at least ten times. V gene TRBV6-1 combines with J gene TRBJ2-7; 10 bases are a match to TRBD1. This CDR3 contains 15 residues. V lost 6 bases, J lost 6 bases, and 11 bases stayed unmatched. Germline V gene lookup returns CDR1 MNHNS and CDR2 SASEGT. CDR3 sequence: CASRLGTGESGEQYF. Here the CDR3 DNA reads TGTGCCAGCAGACTCGGGACAGGGGAATCGGGCGAGCAGTACTTC.

V is TRBV5-5 and J is TRBJ1-5; unclear D gene. Deletions cut 2 bases from V and 9 bases from J, with 9 bases between. Germline-derived CDR1 and CDR2 are SGHKS and YYEKEE (reference sequence). This CDR3 is built from 12 residues. The CDR3 coding sequence is TGTGCCAGCAGCTTCGTCTCGGGGCCCCAGCATTTT. Translation: CASSFVSGPQHF.

This clonotype was recorded once. J is TRBJ1-3 and V is TRBV4-1, with D unclear. The V gene lost 0 bases and the J gene lost 0 bases, with 15 bases spanning the gap. Germline V gene sequence: CDR1 MGHRA, CDR2 YSYEKL. The CDR3 covers 18 residues. CDR3 in amino acids: CASSQEAWVATSGNTIYF. The DNA of the CDR3 is TGCGCCAGCAGCCAAGAGGCATGGGTAGCCACCTCTGGAAACACCATATATTTT.

This clonotype has at least ten counts. The V gene is TRBV7-3, the J gene TRBJ2-1; TRBD1 aligns across 9 bases. The germline V gene has CDR1 SGHTA and CDR2 FQGTGA. CDR3 length: 17 amino acids. Unmatched junction bases numbered 6, after V lost 1 base and J lost 2 bases. The CDR3 DNA reads TGTGCCAGCAGCTTAAGGGGACAGGGAGGGACCTACAATGAGCAGTTCTTC. This translates into CASSLRGQGGTYNEQFF.

This clonotype was seen ten or more times. The rearrangement uses TRBV5-5 and TRBJ1-4; D possibly corresponds to TRBD1 (6 bases). Looked up from germline, CDR1 is SGHKS and CDR2 is YYEKEE (reference sequence). The CDR3 loop spans 15 amino acids. The V end was cut by 4 bases, the J end by 5 bases, with 15 bases between. CDR3 sequence reads: CASSRKTGLNEKLFF. The CDR3 DNA follows: TGTGCCAGCAGCCGGAAGACAGGACTAAATGAAAAACTGTTTTTT. The whole variable domain, remainder taken from reference TRBV5-5 and TRBJ1-4, is DAGVTQSPTHLIKTRGQQVTLRCSPISGHKSVSWYQQVLGQGPQFIFQYYEKEERGRGNFPDRFSARQFPNYSSELNVNALLLGDSALYLCASSRKTGLNEKLFFGSGTQLSVL.

There are a few counts of this clonotype. The chain carries TRBV9 and TRBJ1-6; D might be TRBD1 (5 bases). Germline CDR1 and CDR2: SGDLS and YYNGEE. Trimming removed 1 base at V and 7 bases at J, with 15 bases between. This CDR3 contains 16 residues. CDR3 sequence reads: CASSVRARDPNSPLHF. As DNA, the CDR3 is TGTGCCAGCAGCGTAAGGGCGAGGGACCCGAATTCACCCCTCCACTTT.

This clonotype was counted ten times or more. As DNA, the CDR3 is TGTGCCAGCAGTGAAGCGGGGGGACGGGGAAACACCATATATTTT. Amino acids: CASSEAGGRGNTIYF. The V call is TRBV2, the J call TRBJ1-3; TRBD1 might be the D (5 bases). The CDR3 is 15 residues long. Germline CDR1 and CDR2: SNHLY and FYNNEI. The V end was cut by 0 bases, the J end by 4 bases, with 10 bases between.

In this sample, this clonotype turned up a few times. The CDR3 region has the DNA TGTGCCAGCTCATCCGGGGACATGGGTCAGCCCCAGCATTTT. Residues: CASSSGDMGQPQHF. The chain recombines TRBV18 with TRBJ1-5, with D tentatively TRBD1 (6 bases). Between the trimmed V and J ends, which lost 5 bases and 6 bases, there was a span of 14 bases. CDR3 length: 14 residues. The germline V gene has CDR1 KGHSH and CDR2 LQKENI.

The sample holds many counts of this clonotype. The genes are TRBV6-1 and TRBJ2-1; 8 bases are a match to TRBD2. Germline V gives CDR1 MNHNS, CDR2 SASEGT. J was trimmed by 7 bases and V by 5 bases; bases with no gene match: 7. This CDR3 spans 14 amino acids. The CDR3 DNA is TGTGCCAGCAGTTTTCGGGAGGGGTTGAATGAGCAGTTCTTC. The encoded protein is CASSFREGLNEQFF.

The genes are TRBV11-2 and TRBJ2-5; TRBD1 agrees at 9 bases. The CDR3 spans 15 residues. Germline V CDR1 and CDR2: SGHAT, FQNNGV. The V and J ends lost 3 bases and 5 bases, in that order; junction bases with no gene match: 7. This CDR3 is CASSLHRGQMETQYF. The DNA of the CDR3 is TGTGCCAGCAGCTTGCACAGGGGGCAGATGGAGACCCAGTACTTC.

The chain is built from TRBV5-1 and TRBJ2-1, with D perhaps TRBD2 (5 bases). Per the germline V gene, CDR1 is SGHRS and CDR2 is YFSETQ. Trimming took 2 bases from V and 4 from J, leaving 13 bases between them. This CDR3 contains 15 residues. In DNA, the CDR3 is TGCGCCAGCAGCTTTGGCGGGTGGGAATACAATGAGCAGTTCTTC. Translating gives CASSFGGWEYNEQFF.

This clonotype was observed many times. V is TRBV5-1 and J is TRBJ1-1; 8 bases map to TRBD1. J gave up 5 bases and V 5 bases, and 8 bases lay outside the gene matches. In germline, CDR1 is SGHRS, CDR2 YFSETQ. The length of the CDR3 is 14 residues. The CDR3 here is CASRMSTGATEAFF. The CDR3 region has the DNA TGCGCCAGCAGAATGTCGACAGGGGCGACTGAAGCTTTCTTT.

As to this clonotype: A much larger clone lies a single base off, so this may be a read error. V usage is TRBV2 and J usage is TRBJ1-6, with 10 bases identical to TRBD1. The CDR3 contains 17 residues. Germline trimming cut 6 bases from V and 7 bases from J; bases unmatched to any gene: 12. Germline loops: CDR1 SNHLY, CDR2 FYNNEI. CDR3 sequence (DNA): TGTGCCAGCAGCGGAATTGAGACAGGGGGCGAGAATTCACCCCTCCACTTT. Translated: CASSGIETGGENSPLHF.